This T cell receptor (beta chain) came from a study of T cells in Graves' hyperthyroidism and ophthalmopathy. Whole-study results and caveats: Most thyroid clonotypes expanded above 0.001 were also detected in blood.

Patients aged 18 to 65 had newly diagnosed hyperthyroidism of under 2 months' duration. On this clonotype: Its antigen remains unknown.

After removal of 5 bases from V and 4 bases from J, the junction contained 13 bases not matched to a gene. This CDR3 has 17 residues. The germline V gene has CDR1 SGHTA and CDR2 FQGTGA. TCR beta CDR3 regions were amplified from RNA. The TCR CDR3 first-round RT-PCR relied on the HTBI primer set. MiXCR was run by TCRdb on the multiplex PCR reads, yielding one entry per CDR3 protein. Altogether about 560,000 distinct CDR3 sequences are present, 15% to 18% being singletons, with the ten largest covering less than 9.5%. This rearrangement joins TRBV7-3 to TRBJ2-2; 7 bases match TRBD1. What was sequenced was blood. This clonotype was sampled from a young woman with Graves' hyperthyroidism. The CDR3 protein is CASSPLPGTEGTGELFF. The CDR3 bases are TGTGCCAGCAGCCCCCTCCCAGGGACAGAGGGCACCGGGGAGCTGTTTTTT.